The TCR beta chain under discussion was sequenced for a study of long-term antiretroviral therapy in people with HIV. A v3.0 immunoSEQ assay was performed at survey level. Clones were read by immunoSEQ multiplex PCR, and TCRdb kept only the in-frame ones, dropping some. Of 40,000 or so clones detected, 75% to 90% appear once; the ten largest clones hold roughly 6.3%. The CDR3 runs to 15 residues. Germline assignment: CDR1 MNHEY and CDR2 SMNVEV (reference sequence). J was trimmed by 2 bases and V by 5 bases; bases with no gene match: 8. Treatment of all HIV participants took place in the United States.

This chain connects TRBV27 to TRBJ1-2; TRBD1 matches 7 bases. The sequencing here drew on unsorted PBMCs, taken 1 year after starting antiretroviral therapy. The receptor comes from a man aged 18 to 29 with HIV. In nucleotides, the CDR3 is TGTGCCAGCAGTACCCGACAGGGCTACAACTATGGCTACACCTTC. Translation gives CASSTRQGYNYGYTF.